These 29 T cell receptor beta chains were all obtained from the same sample, sequenced in a study of blood T cell repertoires in COVID-19. Data came from immunoSEQ multiplex PCR; TCRdb stores just in-frame clones and leaves some out. The table shows approximately 15,000 clones, with about 80% occurring only once. Sequencing was carried out using peripheral blood. The receptors shown here come from a man aged 40-50 years with active or convalescent COVID-19.

This chain uses TRBV25-1 with TRBJ2-5; D is perhaps TRBD2 (5 bases). CDR1 is MGHDK, CDR2 SYGVNS, per germline. Trimming cost V 1 base and J 1 base, with 7 bases left between them. CDR3 length equals 14 residues. CDR3 DNA: TGTGCCAGCAGTGAATCGGAGGTCCAAGAGACCCAGTACTTC. Translating it yields CASSESEVQETQYF.

The CDR3 loop is CASSFPQGMTSPLHF. The DNA for the CDR3 is TGTGCCAGCAGTTTCCCACAGGGGATGACTTCACCCCTCCACTTT. The chain employs TRBV28 and TRBJ1-6; 7 bases are shared with TRBD1. The germline CDR1 and CDR2 sequences are MDHEN and SYDVKM. The CDR3 loop spans 15 amino acids. V was pared by 3 bases and J by 9 bases, with 8 bases of the junction left unmatched.

The genes are TRBV24-1 and TRBJ2-1; the match to TRBD2 covers 11 bases. With 2 bases clipped from V and 4 bases from J, the junction kept 3 bases outside the gene matches. The CDR3 contains 16 residues. The V gene's germline CDR1 is KGHDR and CDR2 SFDVKD. CDR3 nucleotides: TGTGCCACCAGTGATTCACTAGCGGGAGCGTACAATGAGCAGTTCTTC. It specifies CATSDSLAGAYNEQFF.

The chain combines TRBV19 with TRBJ1-1; maybe TRBD1 (5 bases). Germline V lookup: CDR1 LNHDA, CDR2 SQIVND (reference sequence). Trimming cost V 6 bases and J 4 bases, with 15 bases left between them. This CDR3 has 14 residues. In DNA form, the CDR3 reads TGTGCCAGTAGGGGGGGTCGGGGCAGCACTGAAGCTTTCTTT. Encoded protein: CASRGGRGSTEAFF.

This clone came up a few times. J is TRBJ2-7 and V is TRBV7-8, with 10 bases that match TRBD1. The V gene end was trimmed by 0 bases and the J gene end by 0 bases; junction bases not matched to a gene: 5. CDR1 is SGHVS and CDR2 is FQNEAQ in the germline V gene. The CDR3 is 17 residues long. CDR3 nucleotide sequence: TGTGCCAGCAGCTTAGCGGGACAGGGGTTCCTCTCCTACGAGCAGTACTTC. It yields the protein CASSLAGQGFLSYEQYF.

Concerning this clone itself: Germline and junction disagree at one end, which may indicate a read error. V and J are TRBV19 and TRBJ2-7; D might be TRBD1 (8 bases). The CDR3 totals 13 residues. CDR1 is LNHDA and CDR2 is SQIVND in the germline V gene (reference sequence). CDR3 amino acids: CASAKQQGGNTHF. CDR3 DNA sequence: TGTGCCAGCGCAAAGCAACAGGGGGGGAACACCCACTTC.

The genes are TRBV7-2 and TRBJ2-2; tentative D call: TRBD1 (5 bases). Germline values: CDR1 SGHTA, CDR2 FQGNSA. The CDR3 consists of 14 residues. Trimming stripped 2 bases from V and 4 bases from J, with 8 bases between. The CDR3 reads CASSLWGGTGELFF. In nucleotides, the CDR3 is TGTGCCAGCAGCTTATGGGGCGGCACCGGGGAGCTGTTTTTT.

This chain joins TRBV7-9 and TRBJ2-5, with 10 nucleotides matching TRBD1. The V segment lost 5 bases and the J segment 4 bases; nucleotides outside the gene matches: 4. The germline V gene encodes CDR1 SEHNR and CDR2 FQNEAQ (reference sequence). The CDR3 extends over 14 amino acids. The CDR3 is CASSRRTGGETQYF. Here the CDR3 DNA reads TGTGCCAGCAGCCGCCGGACAGGGGGAGAGACCCAGTACTTC.

The rearrangement uses TRBV30 and TRBJ2-3; maybe TRBD2 (6 bases). The germline V and J ends were trimmed by 2 bases and 5 bases, with 14 bases remaining between them. Per germline, CDR1 GTSNPN and CDR2 SVGIG (reference sequence). The CDR3 runs to 14 residues. The chain's CDR3 is CAWSLGGRIDTQYF. CDR3 coding DNA: TGTGCCTGGAGTCTCGGGGGAAGGATAGATACGCAGTATTTT.

The rearrangement joins TRBV25-1 to TRBJ2-1; TRBD1 matches 10 bases. This CDR3 contains 16 residues. J gave up 1 base and V 9 bases, and 9 bases lay outside the gene matches. CDR1 is MGHDK, CDR2 SYGVNS, per germline. The CDR3 coding sequence is TGTGCCAGTTTAAGACCGGGACAGGGGTCCTACAATGAGCAGTTCTTC. It specifies CASLRPGQGSYNEQFF.

J is TRBJ1-2 and V is TRBV24-1; TRBD1 matches at 7 bases. Unmatched junction bases numbered 13, after V lost 3 bases and J lost 7 bases. The germline CDR1 and CDR2 sequences are KGHDR and SFDVKD. CDR3 size: 16 residues. CDR3 bases: TGTGCCACCAGTGATCCTGCCGACAGGGATAGTGGTGGCTACACCTTC. It specifies CATSDPADRDSGGYTF.

This clone is termed medium-sized. This sequence joins TRBV3-1 (or the pseudogene TRBV3-2) and TRBJ1-3, with 8 positions matching TRBD1. The CDR3 is made up of 16 amino acids. The germline V gene has CDR1 LGHDT and CDR2 YNNKEL (reference sequence). Unmatched junction bases numbered 5, after V lost 4 bases and J lost 0 bases. CDR3 residues: CASSPQGARSGNTIYF. CDR3 nucleotides: TGTGCCAGCAGCCCTCAGGGGGCGCGCTCTGGAAACACCATATATTTT.

This chain joins TRBV7-9 and TRBJ1-1; 10 nucleotides agree with TRBD1. The length of the CDR3 is 18 residues. Germline V lookup: CDR1 SEHNR, CDR2 FQNEAQ (reference sequence). J was trimmed by 3 bases and V by 1 base; bases with no gene match: 11. CDR3 coding DNA: TGTGCCAGCAGCTTAGATCCCCGGGACAGGGGTCGCCACACTGAAGCTTTCTTT. Protein sequence: CASSLDPRDRGRHTEAFF.

The V gene is TRBV19, the J gene TRBJ2-7; 7 bases match TRBD2. The length of the CDR3 is 13 residues. CDR1 is LNHDA, CDR2 SQIVND, per germline (reference sequence). V lost 5 bases to trimming and J lost 2 bases; unmatched junction nucleotides: 3. The CDR3 here is CASSSGRAYEQYF. Written as DNA, the CDR3 is TGTGCCAGTAGTTCGGGGAGGGCCTACGAGCAGTACTTC.

This chain connects TRBV7-9 to TRBJ2-1; D unclear. V lost 11 bases and J lost 8, with 13 bases in between. The CDR3 extends over 11 amino acids. Germline lookup yields CDR1 SEHNR and CDR2 FQNEAQ (reference sequence). CDR3 coding DNA: TGTGCCTCCTTAGCTTACGATGAGCAGTTCTTC. Translating it yields CASLAYDEQFF.

The chain has TRBV28 and TRBJ1-5, with D perhaps matching TRBD1 (5 bases). The CDR3 loop spans 12 amino acids. V lost 6 bases to trimming and J lost 6 bases, with 9 bases between them. Germline V gives CDR1 MDHEN, CDR2 SYDVKM. CDR3: CASSQGGQPQHF. The CDR3 DNA follows: TGTGCCAGCAGCCAGGGCGGTCAGCCCCAGCATTTT.

The V gene is TRBV19, the J gene TRBJ2-7; the match to TRBD2 covers 9 bases. Germline V gene sequence: CDR1 LNHDA, CDR2 SQIVND (reference sequence). This CDR3 is built from 17 residues. V was pared by 3 bases and J by 4 bases, with 13 bases of the junction left unmatched. DNA for the CDR3: TGTGCCAGTAGTATCAACGCGAATGGACTAGCGTCGTACGAGCAGTACTTC. Translating it yields CASSINANGLASYEQYF.

The chain recombines TRBV28 with TRBJ1-1; 7 bases align to TRBD1. This CDR3 region has 14 residues. The germline CDR1 and CDR2 sequences are MDHEN and SYDVKM. Losses at the gene ends were 8 bases for V and 3 bases for J; bases not matched to a gene: 9. The CDR3 DNA reads TGTGCCAGCCCAAGAGACAGGGAGGACACTGAAGCTTTCTTT. Its protein is CASPRDREDTEAFF.

The V and J genes are TRBV7-2 and TRBJ1-5; TRBD1 agrees at 8 bases. V dropped 1 base and J dropped 3; count of bases not matched to a gene: 14. Germline-derived CDR1 and CDR2 are SGHTA and FQGNSA. This CDR3 contains 19 residues. CDR3 sequence reads: CASSLGRFAGGAPNQPQHF. The CDR3 DNA is TGTGCCAGCAGCTTAGGGCGGTTTGCAGGGGGCGCCCCCAATCAGCCCCAGCATTTT.

V usage is TRBV11-2 and J usage is TRBJ1-4, with 9 positions matching TRBD1. The CDR3 runs 17 residues. Germline assignment: CDR1 SGHAT and CDR2 FQNNGV. J was trimmed by 2 bases and V by 5 bases; bases with no gene match: 9. This CDR3 reads CASSQVGTGSTNEKLFF. CDR3 coding DNA: TGTGCCAGCAGCCAAGTTGGGACAGGGTCGACTAATGAAAAACTGTTTTTT.

This clone was detected once. The chain has TRBV28 and TRBJ1-1; 8 bases fit TRBD1. Germline V gene sequence: CDR1 MDHEN, CDR2 SYDVKM. This CDR3 comprises 13 residues. J gave up 8 bases and V 6 bases, and 8 bases lay outside the gene matches. This CDR3 reads CASRSWTGTEAFF. CDR3 coding DNA: TGTGCCAGCAGAAGCTGGACAGGGACCGAAGCTTTCTTT.

This chain uses TRBV5-1 with TRBJ2-1; D possibly corresponds to TRBD1 (6 bases). The germline V gene encodes CDR1 SGHRS and CDR2 YFSETQ. Trimming left V 5 bases short and J 8 bases short, with 20 bases between. The CDR3 extends over 15 amino acids. The DNA for the CDR3 is TGCGCCAGCAGACTAGAGACCCCCCCAGGGGATGAGCAGTTCTTC. Translation gives CASRLETPPGDEQFF.

The rearrangement uses TRBV5-1 and TRBJ2-5; 9 bases line up with TRBD2. The CDR3 has 17 amino acids. Germline lookup yields CDR1 SGHRS and CDR2 YFSETQ. The V gene end was trimmed by 4 bases and the J gene end by 4 bases; junction bases not matched to a gene: 14. CDR3 sequence (DNA): TGCGCCAGCAGCCCAGCCGCCAGTAGCGGGAGAGCAGAGACCCAGTACTTC. Amino acids: CASSPAASSGRAETQYF.

J is TRBJ2-7 and V is TRBV28; TRBD2 agrees at 8 bases. This CDR3 spans 13 amino acids. V lost 2 bases and J lost 4; bases outside the gene matches: 1. CDR1 MDHEN and CDR2 SYDVKM come from the germline V gene. The CDR3 here is CASSLAGGYEQYF. The CDR3 DNA follows: TGTGCCAGCAGTTTAGCGGGGGGTTACGAGCAGTACTTC.

The chain combines TRBV19 with TRBJ1-2; D gene ambiguous. The V and J ends lost 5 bases and 3 bases respectively, with 10 bases between them. The germline V gene has CDR1 LNHDA and CDR2 SQIVND (reference sequence). The CDR3 contains 13 residues. The CDR3 sequence: CASSEVLDYGYTF. The CDR3 nucleotides are TGTGCCAGTAGTGAAGTCTTAGACTATGGCTACACCTTC.

This rearrangement joins TRBV7-2 to TRBJ1-1; the match to TRBD1 covers 9 bases. Germline CDR1 and CDR2: SGHTA and FQGNSA. CDR3 length equals 15 residues. V shed 1 base and J 3 bases; nucleotides not matched to a gene: 3. The CDR3 region is CASSLDHRGHTEAFF. CDR3 coding DNA: TGTGCCAGCAGCTTAGACCACAGGGGGCACACTGAAGCTTTCTTT.

The chain carries TRBV18 and TRBJ1-3; TRBD1 is a possible D gene (6 bases). This CDR3 has 17 amino acids. Trimming removed 5 bases from V and 0 bases from J, with 17 bases in between. Germline CDR1 reads KGHSH; CDR2 reads LQKENI. CDR3 protein: CASSTTYREFSGNTIYF. In nucleotides, the CDR3 is TGTGCCAGCTCAACTACCTACAGGGAATTCTCTGGAAACACCATATATTTT. Filled out from reference TRBV18 and TRBJ1-3, the complete variable domain reads NAGVMQNPRHLVRRRGQEARLRCSPMKGHSHVYWYRQLPEEGLKFMVYLQKENIIDESGMPKERFSAEFPKEGPSILRIQQVVRGDSAAYFCASSTTYREFSGNTIYFGEGSWLTVV.

The chain joins TRBV5-4 to TRBJ2-7, with 8 nucleotides matching TRBD2. CDR3 size: 16 residues. With V trimmed by 2 bases and J by 7 bases, 14 bases remained unmatched. The germline V gene has CDR1 SGHNT and CDR2 YYREEE (reference sequence). CDR3 sequence (DNA): TGTGCCAGCAGCTTCGGTAGCGGGGCCTCCCGAGGGGAGCAGTACTTC. It yields the protein CASSFGSGASRGEQYF.

The gene calls are TRBV24-1 and TRBJ2-3, with TRBD1 as a possible D gene (6 bases). V lost 6 bases, J lost 6 bases, and 18 bases lay in between. Germline V CDR1 and CDR2: KGHDR, SFDVKD. This CDR3 has 15 amino acids. Here the CDR3 reads CATSLGTPPEDTQYF. In nucleotides, the CDR3 is TGTGCCACCAGTCTTGGGACACCGCCCGAGGATACGCAGTATTTT.